This TCR beta chain was sequenced for a study of memory CD8 T cells in hepatitis C reinfection. Trimming cost V 3 bases and J 1 base, with 7 bases left between them. Germline CDR1 is SGDLS and CDR2 is YYNGEE. CDR3 size: 13 residues. The protocol was immunoSEQ multiplex PCR, while the TCRdb copy is restricted to in-frame clones and leaves out a portion. Of 46,000 or so clones in the sample, about 88% are singletons; the top ten hold under 0.9%. Sample time point: late/post reinfection, 12 to 24 weeks after detection. No in vitro expansion preceded TCR sequencing of the sorted cells. V usage is TRBV9 and J usage is TRBJ1-1; D perhaps matches TRBD1 (5 bases). The sample taken for sequencing was naive CD8+ T cells sorted from blood. The TCR originated in a man aged 18-30 years with hepatitis C virus infection. CDR3 DNA: TGTGCCAGCAGCGCGCAGGGGAACACTGAAGCTTTCTTT. Amino acid sequence: CASSAQGNTEAFF.